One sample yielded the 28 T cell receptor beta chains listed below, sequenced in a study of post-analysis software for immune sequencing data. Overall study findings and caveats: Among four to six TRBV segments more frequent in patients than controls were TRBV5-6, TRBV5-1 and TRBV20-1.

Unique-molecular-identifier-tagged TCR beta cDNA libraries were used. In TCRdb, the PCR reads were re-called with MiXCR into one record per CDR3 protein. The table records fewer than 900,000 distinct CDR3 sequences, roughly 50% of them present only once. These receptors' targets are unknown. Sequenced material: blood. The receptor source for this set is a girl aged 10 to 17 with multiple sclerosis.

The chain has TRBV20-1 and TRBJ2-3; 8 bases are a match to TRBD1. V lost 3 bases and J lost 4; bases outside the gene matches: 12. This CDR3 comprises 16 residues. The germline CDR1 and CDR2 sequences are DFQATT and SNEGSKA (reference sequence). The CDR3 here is CSASTTTGASPDTQYF. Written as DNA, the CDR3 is TGCAGTGCTAGTACCACGACAGGGGCTAGCCCAGATACGCAGTATTTT.

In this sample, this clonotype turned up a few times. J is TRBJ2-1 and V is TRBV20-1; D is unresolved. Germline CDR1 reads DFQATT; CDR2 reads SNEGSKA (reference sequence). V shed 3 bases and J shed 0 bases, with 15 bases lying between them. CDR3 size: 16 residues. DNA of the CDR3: TGCAGTGCTAGTATCCCGGCCCAGAGCTCCTACAATGAGCAGTTCTTC. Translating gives CSASIPAQSSYNEQFF.

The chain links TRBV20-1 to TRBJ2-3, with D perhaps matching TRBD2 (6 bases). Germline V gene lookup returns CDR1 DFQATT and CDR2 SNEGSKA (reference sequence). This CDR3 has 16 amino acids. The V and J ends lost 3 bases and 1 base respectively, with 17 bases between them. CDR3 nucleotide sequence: TGCAGTGCTAGGCCCTTCTCGCGGGAAGGCACAGATACGCAGTATTTT. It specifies CSARPFSREGTDTQYF.

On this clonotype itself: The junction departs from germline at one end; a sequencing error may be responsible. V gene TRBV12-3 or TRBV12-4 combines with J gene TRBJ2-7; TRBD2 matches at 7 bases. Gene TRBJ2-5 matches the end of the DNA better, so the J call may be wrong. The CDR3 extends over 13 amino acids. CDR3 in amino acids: CTSSWAGEETQYF. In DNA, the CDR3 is TGCACCAGCAGTTGGGCGGGAGAGGAGACCCAGTACTTC.

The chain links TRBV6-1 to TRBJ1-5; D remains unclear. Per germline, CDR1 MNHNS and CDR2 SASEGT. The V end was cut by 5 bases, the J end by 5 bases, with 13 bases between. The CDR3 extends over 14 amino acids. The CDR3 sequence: CASSRALSDQPQHF. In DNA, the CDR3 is TGTGCCAGCAGTAGGGCCCTGTCTGATCAGCCCCAGCATTTT.

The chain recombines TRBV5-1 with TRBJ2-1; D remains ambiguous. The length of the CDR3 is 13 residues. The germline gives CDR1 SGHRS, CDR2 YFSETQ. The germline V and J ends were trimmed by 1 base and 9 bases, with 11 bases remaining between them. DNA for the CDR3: TGCGCCAGCAGCTTGACGGTACAGTTTGAGCAGTTCTTC. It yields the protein CASSLTVQFEQFF.

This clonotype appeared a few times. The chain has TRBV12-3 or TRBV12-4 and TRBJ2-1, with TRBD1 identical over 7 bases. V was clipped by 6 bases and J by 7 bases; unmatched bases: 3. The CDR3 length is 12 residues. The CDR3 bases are TGTGCCAGCAGGCCCAGGGGGAATGAGCAGTTCTTC. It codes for CASRPRGNEQFF.

The CDR3 bases are TGTGCCAGCAGTTTATCAGGGTTCGCGTATACGCAGTATTTT. Translation gives CASSLSGFAYTQYF. The rearrangement joins TRBV27 to TRBJ2-3; no clear D gene. This CDR3 is 14 amino acids long. V was pared by 0 bases and J by 7 bases, with 11 bases between. Per the germline V gene, CDR1 is MNHEY and CDR2 is SMNVEV (reference sequence).

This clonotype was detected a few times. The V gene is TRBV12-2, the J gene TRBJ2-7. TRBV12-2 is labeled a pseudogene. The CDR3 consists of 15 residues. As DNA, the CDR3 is TGTGCAAGTCACCTCACGGCAAGGGGATCCTACGAGCAGTACTTC. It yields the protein CASHLTARGSYEQYF.

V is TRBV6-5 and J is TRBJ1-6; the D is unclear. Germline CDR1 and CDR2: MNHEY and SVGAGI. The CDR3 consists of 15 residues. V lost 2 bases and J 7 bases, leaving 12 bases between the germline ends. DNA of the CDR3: TGTGCCAGCAGTTACGTAGGAGTTGCCAATTCACCCCTCCACTTT. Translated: CASSYVGVANSPLHF.

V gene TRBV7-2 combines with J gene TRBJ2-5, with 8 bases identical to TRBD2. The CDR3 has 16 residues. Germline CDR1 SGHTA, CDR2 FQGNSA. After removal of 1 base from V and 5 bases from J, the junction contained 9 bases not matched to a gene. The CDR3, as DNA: TGTGCCAGCAGCTTAGTTCGAGCGGGAGTGTCGGAGACCCAGTACTTC. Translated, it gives CASSLVRAGVSETQYF.

The CDR3 nucleotides read TGTGCCAGCAGCCAAGATTATGGAGGGGCAGATACGCAGTATTTT. Amino acids: CASSQDYGGADTQYF. The gene calls are TRBV3-1 and TRBJ2-3; maybe TRBD2 (6 bases). Trimming removed 0 bases from V and 4 bases from J, with 11 bases in between. Germline CDR1 is LGHDT and CDR2 is YNNKEL (reference sequence). CDR3 length equals 15 residues.

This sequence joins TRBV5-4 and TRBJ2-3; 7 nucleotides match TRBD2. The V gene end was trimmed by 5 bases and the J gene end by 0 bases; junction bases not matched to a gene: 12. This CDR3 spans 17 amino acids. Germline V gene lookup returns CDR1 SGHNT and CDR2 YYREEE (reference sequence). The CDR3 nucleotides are TGTGCCAGCAGACCCGGTGGTCCTAGCGGTAGCACAGATACGCAGTATTTT. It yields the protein CASRPGGPSGSTDTQYF.

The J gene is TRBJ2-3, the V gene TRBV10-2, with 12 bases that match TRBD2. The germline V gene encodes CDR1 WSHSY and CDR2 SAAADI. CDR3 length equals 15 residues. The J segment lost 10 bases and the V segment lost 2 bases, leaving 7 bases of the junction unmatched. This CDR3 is CASSERASGRASQYF. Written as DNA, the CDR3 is TGCGCCAGCAGTGAGCGGGCTAGCGGGAGGGCCTCGCAGTATTTT.

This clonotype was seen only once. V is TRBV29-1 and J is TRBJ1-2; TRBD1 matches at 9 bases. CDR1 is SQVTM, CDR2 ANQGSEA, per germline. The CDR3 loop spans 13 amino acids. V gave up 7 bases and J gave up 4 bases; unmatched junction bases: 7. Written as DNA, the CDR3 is TGCAGCGCCAAGACAGGGGGAGCCTATGGCTACACCTTC. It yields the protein CSAKTGGAYGYTF. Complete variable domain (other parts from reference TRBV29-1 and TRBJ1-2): SAVISQKPSRDICQRGTSLTIQCQVDSQVTMMFWYRQQPGQSLTLIATANQGSEATYESGFVIDKFPISRPNLTFSTLTVSNMSPEDSSIYLCSAKTGGAYGYTFGSGTRLTVV.

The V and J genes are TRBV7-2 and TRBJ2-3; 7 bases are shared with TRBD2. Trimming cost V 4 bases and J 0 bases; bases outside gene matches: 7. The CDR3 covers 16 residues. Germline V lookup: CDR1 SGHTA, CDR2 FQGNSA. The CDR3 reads CASSSGWRGSTDTQYF. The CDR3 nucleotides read TGTGCCAGCAGCTCAGGTTGGCGGGGGAGCACAGATACGCAGTATTTT. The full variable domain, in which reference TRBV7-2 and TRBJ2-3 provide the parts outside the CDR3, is GAGVSQSPSNKVTEKGKDVELRCDPISGHTALYWYRQSLGQGLEFLIYFQGNSAPDKSGLPSDRFSAERTGGSVSTLTIQRTQQEDSAVYLCASSSGWRGSTDTQYFGPGTRLTVL.

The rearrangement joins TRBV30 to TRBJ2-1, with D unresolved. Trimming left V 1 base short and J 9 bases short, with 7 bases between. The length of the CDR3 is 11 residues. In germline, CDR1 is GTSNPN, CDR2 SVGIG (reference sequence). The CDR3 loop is CAWSGSLEQFF. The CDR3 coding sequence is TGTGCCTGGAGTGGGTCCCTTGAGCAGTTCTTC.

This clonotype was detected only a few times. The CDR3 loop is CASSQGTGSSPLHF. The CDR3 DNA sequence: TGTGCCAGCAGTCAGGGGACAGGGTCCTCACCCCTCCACTTT. The genes are TRBV12-3 or TRBV12-4 and TRBJ1-6, with TRBD1 matching 9 bases. The CDR3 totals 14 residues. The ends lost 5 bases at V and 10 bases at J; junction bases unmatched: 6.

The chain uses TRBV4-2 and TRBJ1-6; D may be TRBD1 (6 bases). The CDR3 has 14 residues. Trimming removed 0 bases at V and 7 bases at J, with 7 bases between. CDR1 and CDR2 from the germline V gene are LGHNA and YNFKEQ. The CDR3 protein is CASSQEGGNSPLHF. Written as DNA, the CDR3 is TGTGCCAGCAGCCAAGAGGGGGGCAATTCACCCCTCCACTTT.

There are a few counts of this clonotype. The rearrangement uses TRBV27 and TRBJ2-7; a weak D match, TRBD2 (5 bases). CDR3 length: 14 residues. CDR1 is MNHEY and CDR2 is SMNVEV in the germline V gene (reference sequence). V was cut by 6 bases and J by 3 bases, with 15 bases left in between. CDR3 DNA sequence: TGTGCCAGCAGGGTACAAACGGGAATCTACGAGCAGTACTTC. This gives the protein CASRVQTGIYEQYF.

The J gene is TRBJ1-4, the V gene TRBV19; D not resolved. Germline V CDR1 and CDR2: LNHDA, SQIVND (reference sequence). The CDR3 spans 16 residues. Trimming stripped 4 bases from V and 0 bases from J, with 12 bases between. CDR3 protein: CASSNYLTATNEKLFF. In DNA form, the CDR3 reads TGTGCCAGTAGTAACTACCTTACAGCAACTAATGAAAAACTGTTTTTT.

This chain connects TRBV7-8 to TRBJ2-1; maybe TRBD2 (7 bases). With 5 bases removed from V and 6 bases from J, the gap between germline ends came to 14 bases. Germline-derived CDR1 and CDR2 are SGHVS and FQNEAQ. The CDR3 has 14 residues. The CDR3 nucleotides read TGTGCCAGCAGCCGGGGGGTGGGGGCCAATGAGCAGTTCTTC. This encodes CASSRGVGANEQFF.

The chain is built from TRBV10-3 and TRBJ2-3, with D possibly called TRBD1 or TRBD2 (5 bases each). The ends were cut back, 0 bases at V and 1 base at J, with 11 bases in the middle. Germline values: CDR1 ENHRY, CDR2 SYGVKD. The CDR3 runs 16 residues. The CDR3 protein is CAISESPSRGTDTQYF. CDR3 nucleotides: TGTGCCATCAGTGAGTCGCCTAGCAGGGGCACAGATACGCAGTATTTT.

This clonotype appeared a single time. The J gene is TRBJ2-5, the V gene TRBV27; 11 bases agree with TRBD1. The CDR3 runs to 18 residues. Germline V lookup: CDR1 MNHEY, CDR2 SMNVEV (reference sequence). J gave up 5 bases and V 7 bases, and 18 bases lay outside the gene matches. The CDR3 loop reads CASKTTIGTGGTRETQYF. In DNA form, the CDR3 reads TGTGCCAGCAAGACTACCATCGGGACAGGGGGAACACGGGAGACCCAGTACTTC.

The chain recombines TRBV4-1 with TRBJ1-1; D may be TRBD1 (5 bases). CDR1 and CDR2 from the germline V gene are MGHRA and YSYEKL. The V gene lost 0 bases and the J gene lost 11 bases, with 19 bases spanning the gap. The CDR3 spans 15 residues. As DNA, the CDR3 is TGCGCCAGCAGCCAAGATCTACAGGCCCTTTTAGGGGCTTTCTTT. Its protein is CASSQDLQALLGAFF.

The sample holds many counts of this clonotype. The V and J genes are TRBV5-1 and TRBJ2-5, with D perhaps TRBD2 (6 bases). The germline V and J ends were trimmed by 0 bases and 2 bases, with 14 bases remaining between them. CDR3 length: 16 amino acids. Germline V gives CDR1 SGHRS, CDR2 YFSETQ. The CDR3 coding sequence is TGCGCCAGCAGCTTGGGGGCTAGCGCGTCTCAAGAGACCCAGTACTTC. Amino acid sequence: CASSLGASASQETQYF.

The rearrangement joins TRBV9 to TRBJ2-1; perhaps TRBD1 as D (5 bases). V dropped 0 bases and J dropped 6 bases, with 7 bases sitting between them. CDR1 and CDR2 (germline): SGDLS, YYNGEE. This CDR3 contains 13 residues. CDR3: CASSVEGFNEQFF. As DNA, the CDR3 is TGTGCCAGCAGCGTAGAGGGGTTCAATGAGCAGTTCTTC.

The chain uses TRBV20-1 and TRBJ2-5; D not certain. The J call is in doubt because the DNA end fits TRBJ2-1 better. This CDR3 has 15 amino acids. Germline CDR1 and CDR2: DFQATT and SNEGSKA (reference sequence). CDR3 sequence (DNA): TGCAGTGCTAGAGTCCCACAAGGCTTCCAAGAGACCCAGTTCTTC. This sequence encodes CSARVPQGFQETQFF.